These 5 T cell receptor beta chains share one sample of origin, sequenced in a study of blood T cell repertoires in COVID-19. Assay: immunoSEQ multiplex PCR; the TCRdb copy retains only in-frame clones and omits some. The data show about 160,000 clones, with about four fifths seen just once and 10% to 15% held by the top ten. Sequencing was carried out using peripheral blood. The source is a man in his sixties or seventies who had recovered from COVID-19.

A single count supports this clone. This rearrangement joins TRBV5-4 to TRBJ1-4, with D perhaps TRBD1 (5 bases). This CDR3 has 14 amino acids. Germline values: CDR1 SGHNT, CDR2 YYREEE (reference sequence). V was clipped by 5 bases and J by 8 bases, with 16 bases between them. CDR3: CASSRDAGKEKLFF. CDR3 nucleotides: TGTGCCAGCAGTCGAGACGCAGGGAAAGAAAAACTGTTTTTT.

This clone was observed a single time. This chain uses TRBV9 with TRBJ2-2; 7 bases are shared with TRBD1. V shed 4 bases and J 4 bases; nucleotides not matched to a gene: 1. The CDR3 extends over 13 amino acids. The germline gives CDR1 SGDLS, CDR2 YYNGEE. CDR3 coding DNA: TGTGCCAGCAGCTCAGGGGGCACCGGGGAGCTGTTTTTT. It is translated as CASSSGGTGELFF.

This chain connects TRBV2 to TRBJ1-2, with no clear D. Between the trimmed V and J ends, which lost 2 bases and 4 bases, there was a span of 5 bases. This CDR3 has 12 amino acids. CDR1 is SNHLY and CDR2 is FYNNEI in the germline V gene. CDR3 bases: TGTGCCAGCAGTGAACGACTCTATGGCTACACCTTC. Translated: CASSERLYGYTF.

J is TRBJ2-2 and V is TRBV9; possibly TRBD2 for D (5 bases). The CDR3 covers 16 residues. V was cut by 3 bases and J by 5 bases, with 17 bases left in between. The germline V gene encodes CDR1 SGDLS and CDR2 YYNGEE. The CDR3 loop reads CASSAEPSGTTGELFF. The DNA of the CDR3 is TGTGCCAGCAGCGCTGAGCCCAGCGGAACTACCGGGGAGCTGTTTTTT.

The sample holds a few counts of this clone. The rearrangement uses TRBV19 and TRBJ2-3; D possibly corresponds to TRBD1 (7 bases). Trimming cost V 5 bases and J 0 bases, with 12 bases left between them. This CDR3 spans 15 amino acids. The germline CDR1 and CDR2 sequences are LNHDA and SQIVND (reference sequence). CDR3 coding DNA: TGTGCCAGTAGTTATCAGGGGGGAAGCACAGATACGCAGTATTTT. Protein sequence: CASSYQGGSTDTQYF. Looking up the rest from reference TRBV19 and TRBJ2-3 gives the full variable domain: DGGITQSPKYLFRKEGQNVTLSCEQNLNHDAMYWYRQDPGQGLRLIYYSQIVNDFQKGDIAEGYSVSREKKESFPLTVTSAQKNPTAFYLCASSYQGGSTDTQYFGPGTRLTVL.